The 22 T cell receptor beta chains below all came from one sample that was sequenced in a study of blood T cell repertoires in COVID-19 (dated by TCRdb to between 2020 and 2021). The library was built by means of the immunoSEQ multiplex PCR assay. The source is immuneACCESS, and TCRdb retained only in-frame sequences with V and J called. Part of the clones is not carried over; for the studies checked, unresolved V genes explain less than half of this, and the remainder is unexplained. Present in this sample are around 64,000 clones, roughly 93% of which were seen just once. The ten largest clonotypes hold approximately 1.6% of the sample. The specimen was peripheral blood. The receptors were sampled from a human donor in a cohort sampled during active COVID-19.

CDR3 loop: CASSQDYETGWFEQYF. The CDR3 DNA is TGCGCCAGCAGCCAAGATTACGAGACAGGGTGGTTCGAGCAGTACTTC. The chain employs TRBV4-1 and TRBJ2-7; 7 bases agree with TRBD1. The CDR3 consists of 16 residues. The trim removed 0 bases at V and 6 bases at J, leaving 11 bases unmatched. CDR1 and CDR2 from the germline V gene are MGHRA and YSYEKL.

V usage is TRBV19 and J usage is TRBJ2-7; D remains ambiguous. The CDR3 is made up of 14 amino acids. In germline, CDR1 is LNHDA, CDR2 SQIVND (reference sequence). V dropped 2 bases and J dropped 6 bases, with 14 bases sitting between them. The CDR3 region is CASSIRAHAGEQYF. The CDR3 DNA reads TGTGCCAGTAGTATAAGAGCCCATGCTGGCGAGCAGTACTTC. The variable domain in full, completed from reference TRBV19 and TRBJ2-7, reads DGGITQSPKYLFRKEGQNVTLSCEQNLNHDAMYWYRQDPGQGLRLIYYSQIVNDFQKGDIAEGYSVSREKKESFPLTVTSAQKNPTAFYLCASSIRAHAGEQYFGPGTRLTVT.

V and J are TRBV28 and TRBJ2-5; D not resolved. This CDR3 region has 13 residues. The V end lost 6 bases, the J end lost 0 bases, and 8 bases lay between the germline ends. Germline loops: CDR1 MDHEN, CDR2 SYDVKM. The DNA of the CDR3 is TGTGCCAGCAGGAACCAGGACCAAGAGACCCAGTACTTC. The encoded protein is CASRNQDQETQYF.

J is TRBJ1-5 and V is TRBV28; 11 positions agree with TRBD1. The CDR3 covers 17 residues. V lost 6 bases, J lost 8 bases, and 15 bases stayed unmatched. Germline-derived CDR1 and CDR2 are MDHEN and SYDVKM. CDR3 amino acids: CASRPGTGGKGLKPQHF. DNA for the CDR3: TGTGCCAGCAGACCCGGGACAGGGGGAAAGGGCCTGAAGCCCCAGCATTTT.

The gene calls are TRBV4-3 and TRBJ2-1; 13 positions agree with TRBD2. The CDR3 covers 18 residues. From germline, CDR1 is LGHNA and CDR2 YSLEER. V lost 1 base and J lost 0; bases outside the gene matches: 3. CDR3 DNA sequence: TGCGCCAGCAGCCAAGGGACTAGCGGGAGTTTCTCCTACAATGAGCAGTTCTTC. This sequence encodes CASSQGTSGSFSYNEQFF.

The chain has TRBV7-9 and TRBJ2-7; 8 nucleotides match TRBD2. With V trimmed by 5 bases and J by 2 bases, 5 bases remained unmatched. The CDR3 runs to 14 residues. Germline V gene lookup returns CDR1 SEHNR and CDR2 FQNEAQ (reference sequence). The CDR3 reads CASSRSGSPYEQYF. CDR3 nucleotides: TGTGCCAGCAGCCGGAGCGGGAGTCCCTACGAGCAGTACTTC.

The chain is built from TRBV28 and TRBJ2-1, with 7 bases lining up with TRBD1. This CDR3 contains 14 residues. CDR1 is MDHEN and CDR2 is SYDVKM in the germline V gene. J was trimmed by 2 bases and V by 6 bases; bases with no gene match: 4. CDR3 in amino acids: CASRTGQTYNEQFF. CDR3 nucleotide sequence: TGTGCCAGCAGGACGGGACAGACCTACAATGAGCAGTTCTTC.

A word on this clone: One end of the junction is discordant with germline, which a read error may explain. CDR3 sequence reads: CARIPCRVCQETQYF. The CDR3 nucleotides read TGTGCGAGAATCCCCTGTCGGGTGTGTCAAGAGACCCAGTACTTC. The chain combines TRBV5-3 with TRBJ2-5; D not certain. TRBV5-3 is treated as an ORF (open reading frame) with a function not yet certain. This CDR3 has 15 amino acids.

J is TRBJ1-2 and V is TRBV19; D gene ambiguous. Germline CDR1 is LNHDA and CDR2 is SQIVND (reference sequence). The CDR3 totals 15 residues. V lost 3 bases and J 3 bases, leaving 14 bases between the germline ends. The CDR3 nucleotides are TGTGCCAGTAGTATCCAGTCCCTCTCGCACTATGGCTACACCTTC. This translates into CASSIQSLSHYGYTF. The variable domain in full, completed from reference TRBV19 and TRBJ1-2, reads DGGITQSPKYLFRKEGQNVTLSCEQNLNHDAMYWYRQDPGQGLRLIYYSQIVNDFQKGDIAEGYSVSREKKESFPLTVTSAQKNPTAFYLCASSIQSLSHYGYTFGSGTRLTVV.

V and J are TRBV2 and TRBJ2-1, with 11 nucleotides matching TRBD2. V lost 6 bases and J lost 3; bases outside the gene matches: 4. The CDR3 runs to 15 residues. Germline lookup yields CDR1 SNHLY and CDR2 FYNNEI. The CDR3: CASRQGLAVYNEQFF. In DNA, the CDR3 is TGTGCCAGCAGACAGGGACTAGCGGTCTACAATGAGCAGTTCTTC.

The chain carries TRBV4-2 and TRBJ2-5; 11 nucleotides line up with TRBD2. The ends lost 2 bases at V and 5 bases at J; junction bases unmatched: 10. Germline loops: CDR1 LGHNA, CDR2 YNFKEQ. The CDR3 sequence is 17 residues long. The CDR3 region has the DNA TGTGCCAGCAGCCAAACACTAGCGGGAGAGGGTCAGGAGACCCAGTACTTC. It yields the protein CASSQTLAGEGQETQYF.

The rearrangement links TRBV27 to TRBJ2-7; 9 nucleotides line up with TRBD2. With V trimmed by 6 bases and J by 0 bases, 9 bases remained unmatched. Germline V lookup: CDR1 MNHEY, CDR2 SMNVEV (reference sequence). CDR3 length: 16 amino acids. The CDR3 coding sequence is TGTGCCAGCAGGGCTCTAGCGGGAACCTTCTCCTACGAGCAGTACTTC. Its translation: CASRALAGTFSYEQYF.

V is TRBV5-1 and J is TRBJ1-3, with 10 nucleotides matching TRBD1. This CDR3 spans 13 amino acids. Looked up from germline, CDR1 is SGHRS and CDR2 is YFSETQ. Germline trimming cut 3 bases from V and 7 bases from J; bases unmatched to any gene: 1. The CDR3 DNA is TGCGCCAGCAGCTCGGGACAGGGGAACACCATATATTTT. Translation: CASSSGQGNTIYF. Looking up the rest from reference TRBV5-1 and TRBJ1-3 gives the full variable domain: KAGVTQTPRYLIKTRGQQVTLSCSPISGHRSVSWYQQTPGQGLQFLFEYFSETQRNKGNFPGRFSGRQFSNSRSEMNVSTLELGDSALYLCASSSGQGNTIYFGEGSWLTVV.

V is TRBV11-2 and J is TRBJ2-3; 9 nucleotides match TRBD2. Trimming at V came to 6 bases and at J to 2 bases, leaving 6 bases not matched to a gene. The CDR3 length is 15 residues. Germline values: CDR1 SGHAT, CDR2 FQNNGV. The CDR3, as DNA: TGTGCCAGCAGTCCTAGCGGGGCCCCCACAGATACGCAGTATTTT. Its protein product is CASSPSGAPTDTQYF.

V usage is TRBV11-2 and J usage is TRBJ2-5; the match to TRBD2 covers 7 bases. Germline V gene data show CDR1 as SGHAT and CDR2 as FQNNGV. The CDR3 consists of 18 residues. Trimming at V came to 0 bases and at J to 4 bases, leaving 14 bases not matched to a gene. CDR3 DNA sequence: TGTGCCAGCAGCTTAGACTCTTGGGGTGGGAGGGGTGGAGAGACCCAGTACTTC. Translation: CASSLDSWGGRGGETQYF.

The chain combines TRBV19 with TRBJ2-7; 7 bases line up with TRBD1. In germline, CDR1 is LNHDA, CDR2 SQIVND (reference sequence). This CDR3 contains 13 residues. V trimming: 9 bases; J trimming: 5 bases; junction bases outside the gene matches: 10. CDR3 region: CASRVSGGNEQYF. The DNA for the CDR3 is TGTGCCAGCCGGGTGTCAGGGGGTAACGAGCAGTACTTC.

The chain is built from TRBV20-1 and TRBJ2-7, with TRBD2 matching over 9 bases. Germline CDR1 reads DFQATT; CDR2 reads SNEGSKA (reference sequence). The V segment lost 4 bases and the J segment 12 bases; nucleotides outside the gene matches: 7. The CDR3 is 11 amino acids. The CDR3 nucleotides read TGCAGTGCTATGCGGGAGGGGCTGCTGTACTTC. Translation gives CSAMREGLLYF.

Here the CDR3 DNA reads TGCGCCAGCAGCCTATCCGGGACTAGCGGGCGCCAAGAGACCCAGTACTTC. Encoded protein: CASSLSGTSGRQETQYF. The J gene is TRBJ2-5, the V gene TRBV5-1; 12 nucleotides align to TRBD2. The J segment lost 1 base and the V segment lost 4 bases, leaving 8 bases of the junction unmatched. The length of the CDR3 is 17 residues. Germline assignment: CDR1 SGHRS and CDR2 YFSETQ.

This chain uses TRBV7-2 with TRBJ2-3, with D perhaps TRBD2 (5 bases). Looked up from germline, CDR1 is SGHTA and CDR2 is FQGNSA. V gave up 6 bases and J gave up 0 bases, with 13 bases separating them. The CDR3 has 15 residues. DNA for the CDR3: TGTGCCAGCAGTAGGGATAGCGTTAGCACAGATACGCAGTATTTT. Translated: CASSRDSVSTDTQYF.

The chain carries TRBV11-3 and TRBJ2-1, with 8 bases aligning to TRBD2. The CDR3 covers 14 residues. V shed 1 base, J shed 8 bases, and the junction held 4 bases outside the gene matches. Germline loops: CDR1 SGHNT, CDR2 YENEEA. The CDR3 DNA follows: TGTGCCAGCAGCTTAGCAGCGGGAGCTGATGAGCAGTTCTTC. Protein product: CASSLAAGADEQFF.

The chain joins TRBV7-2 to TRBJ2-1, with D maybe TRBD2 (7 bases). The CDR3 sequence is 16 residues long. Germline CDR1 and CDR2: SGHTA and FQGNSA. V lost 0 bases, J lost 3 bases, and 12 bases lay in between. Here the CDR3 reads CASSLAAGAIYNEQFF. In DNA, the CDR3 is TGTGCCAGCAGCTTAGCGGCGGGGGCGATCTACAATGAGCAGTTCTTC.

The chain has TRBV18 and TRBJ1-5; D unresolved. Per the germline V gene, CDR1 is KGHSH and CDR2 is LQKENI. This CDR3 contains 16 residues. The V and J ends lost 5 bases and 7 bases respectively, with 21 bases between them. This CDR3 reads CASSNAELGSGQPQHF. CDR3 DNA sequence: TGTGCCAGCTCAAACGCCGAGCTCGGGTCTGGGCAGCCCCAGCATTTT.